The rows below give T cell receptor beta chains drawn from one sample of a study of vaccination effects on CD4 cells after COVID-19. Antigens of these TCRs are unknown. The protocol was immunoSEQ multiplex PCR, while the TCRdb copy is restricted to in-frame clones and leaves out a portion. The sample gives about 74,000 clones, roughly four fifths of which show up once; under 2.5% is in the top ten. The material sequenced was CD4+ T cells from PBMCs cultured without peptide, taken before COVID-19 vaccination. The receptor set was obtained from a human donor who received a COVID-19 vaccine. Each CDR3 is given with its conserved first and last residue. Each record gives: J gene, clone size, V gene, D gene, CDR3 DNA, CDR3 protein. The D gene is left open where the match is weak. Expanded clones are given a class, and other clones once, few, many or no size at all.

J: TRBJ2-1
size: .
V: TRBV5-6
D: TRBD2
DNA: TGTGCCAGCAGCGGCTCCCCGCGCGGGACTAGCTATCTTGAGCAGTTCTTC
CDR3: CASSGSPRGTSYLEQFF

J: TRBJ1-5
size: .
V: TRBV19
D: .
DNA: TGTGCCAGTAACGAAGGCAGGAGCAATCAGCCCCAGCATTTT
CDR3: CASNEGRSNQPQHF

J: TRBJ1-1
size: .
V: TRBV3-1/TRBV3-2
D: .
DNA: TGTGCCAGCAGCCAAGGTAGGGCCTGGACTGAAGCTTTCTTT
CDR3: CASSQGRAWTEAFF

J: TRBJ1-2
size: .
V: TRBV30
D: TRBD1
DNA: TGTGCCTGGAGTGTACTCCGGGGGACAGGTGATGGCTACACCTTC
CDR3: CAWSVLRGTGDGYTF

J: TRBJ2-5
size: .
V: TRBV4-2
D: TRBD2
DNA: TGTGCCAGCAGCCTAACTACTAGCGGGGTTTTCCAAGAGACCCAGTACTTC
CDR3: CASSLTTSGVFQETQYF

J: TRBJ2-3
size: .
V: TRBV6-5
D: .
DNA: TGTGCCAGCAGCATATCAGAAACCACAGATACGCAGTATTTT
CDR3: CASSISETTDTQYF

J: TRBJ1-4
size: .
V: TRBV4-3
D: TRBD1
DNA: TGCGCCAGCAGCCATGGGGACAGAAATGAAAAACTGTTTTTT
CDR3: CASSHGDRNEKLFF

J: TRBJ2-3
size: .
V: TRBV9
D: .
DNA: TGTGCCAGCAGCGTAGCCGGGGGGCGCGTTCCAGATACGCAGTATTTT
CDR3: CASSVAGGRVPDTQYF

J: TRBJ1-5
size: .
V: TRBV7-2
D: TRBD1
DNA: TGTGCCAGCAGCCGGGACAGGGGAGAACAGCCCCAGCATTTT
CDR3: CASSRDRGEQPQHF

J: TRBJ2-5
size: .
V: TRBV24-1
D: TRBD1
DNA: TGTGCCACCAGTGACTTACCGGGACAGGGCCAAGAGACCCAGTACTTC
CDR3: CATSDLPGQGQETQYF

J: TRBJ1-1
size: .
V: TRBV9
D: .
DNA: TGTGCCAGCAGTCGTAGCCAGGGCCCAGCTTTCTTT
CDR3: CASSRSQGPAFF

J: TRBJ2-5
size: .
V: TRBV24-1
D: .
DNA: TGTGCCACCAGTGATTTTCGGGGGCCGGGGACCCAGTACTTC
CDR3: CATSDFRGPGTQYF

J: TRBJ1-6
size: .
V: TRBV5-1
D: .
DNA: TGCGCCAGCAAAATCCAGGGTGAGTGGAGTTCACCCCTCCACTTT
CDR3: CASKIQGEWSSPLHF

J: TRBJ2-5
size: .
V: TRBV30
D: TRBD2
DNA: TGTGCCTGGTCCGGACTAGCGGGGGGGGAGACCCAGTACTTC
CDR3: CAWSGLAGGETQYF

J: TRBJ1-1
size: .
V: TRBV3-1/TRBV3-2
D: TRBD1
DNA: TGTGCCAGCAGCGATCGGGACAGGGGGCTTGAAGCTTTCTTT
CDR3: CASSDRDRGLEAFF

J: TRBJ1-2
size: .
V: TRBV28
D: .
DNA: TGTGCCAGCATGATCACGGGGGACTATGGCTACACCTTC
CDR3: CASMITGDYGYTF

J: TRBJ2-5
size: .
V: TRBV19
D: .
DNA: TGTGCCAGTAGTCGCCATGGGGAGACCCAGTACTTC
CDR3: CASSRHGETQYF

J: TRBJ1-3
size: .
V: TRBV3-1/TRBV3-2
D: .
DNA: TGTGCCAGCAGCCAAAACAGGTTGGGCGACACCATATATTTT
CDR3: CASSQNRLGDTIYF

J: TRBJ2-2
size: .
V: TRBV11-2
D: TRBD1
DNA: TGTGCCAGCAGCCGGACAGGGGCGACCGGGGAGCTGTTTTTT
CDR3: CASSRTGATGELFF

J: TRBJ2-6
size: .
V: TRBV30
D: .
DNA: TGTGCCTGGAGTCGAGCCGGTTGGGCCAACGTCCTGACTTTC
CDR3: CAWSRAGWANVLTF

J: TRBJ2-5
size: .
V: TRBV2
D: TRBD2
DNA: TGTGCCAGCAGTGAAGGCTGGCTAGCGGGGGGAAAGGGGCAAGAGACCCAGTACTTC
CDR3: CASSEGWLAGGKGQETQYF

J: TRBJ2-6
size: .
V: TRBV5-1
D: .
DNA: TGCGCCAGCACCCCGGGCTCTGGGGCCAACGTCCTGACTTTC
CDR3: CASTPGSGANVLTF

J: TRBJ2-2
size: .
V: TRBV5-4
D: TRBD2
DNA: TGTGCCAGCGGAGCGGGGGGGGTCACCGGGGAGCTGTTTTTT
CDR3: CASGAGGVTGELFF

J: TRBJ1-6
size: few
V: TRBV6-5
D: .
DNA: TGTGCCAGCAACAGGCCTAATTCACCCCTCCACTTT
CDR3: CASNRPNSPLHF

J: TRBJ2-3
size: .
V: TRBV19
D: .
DNA: TGTGCCAGTAGTTCCAGGGGCGCAACCAACACAGATACGCAGTATTTT
CDR3: CASSSRGATNTDTQYF

J: TRBJ1-3
size: .
V: TRBV5-6
D: .
DNA: TGTGCCAGCAGCTTGGCTAGGGGCGGAAACACCATATATTTT
CDR3: CASSLARGGNTIYF

J: TRBJ2-1
size: few
V: TRBV21-1
D: .
DNA: TGTGCCAGCAGCAAAGCCCGACTAGCGGGGAACTCCTACAATGAGCAGTTCTTC
CDR3: CASSKARLAGNSYNEQFF

J: TRBJ2-1
size: .
V: TRBV2
D: .
DNA: TGTGCCAGCAGGAACGGGTCCTACAATGAGCAGTTCTTC
CDR3: CASRNGSYNEQFF

J: TRBJ1-1
size: .
V: TRBV5-1
D: .
DNA: TGCGCCAGCAGCTTGGCGCTGGAGAACACTGAAGCTTTCTTT
CDR3: CASSLALENTEAFF

J: TRBJ1-5
size: few
V: TRBV5-4
D: .
DNA: TGTGCCAGCAGCTTGGGGGGTGGTCAACAGCCCCAGCATTTT
CDR3: CASSLGGGQQPQHF

J: TRBJ2-3
size: once
V: TRBV19
D: .
DNA: TGTGCCAGTAGTCGGGTCGGCCCAGATACGCAGTATTTT
CDR3: CASSRVGPDTQYF

J: TRBJ2-1
size: .
V: TRBV10-3
D: TRBD2
DNA: TGTGCCATCAGTGCCCGCGGGGGGGCCTCCTACAATGAGCAGTTCTTC
CDR3: CAISARGGASYNEQFF

J: TRBJ1-1
size: .
V: TRBV13
D: .
DNA: TGTGCCAGCAGCTTAGACGCCAGGGTGAACACTGAAGCTTTCTTT
CDR3: CASSLDARVNTEAFF

J: TRBJ1-3
size: once
V: TRBV19
D: .
DNA: TGTGCCAGTAGTTACCGGGATCCTGGAAACACCATATATTTT
CDR3: CASSYRDPGNTIYF

J: TRBJ2-1
size: .
V: TRBV10-1
D: TRBD2
DNA: TGCGCCAGCAGTGAGCAACTAGCGGGGGCCGAGGATGAGCAGTTCTTC
CDR3: CASSEQLAGAEDEQFF

J: TRBJ2-6
size: .
V: TRBV19
D: .
DNA: TGTGCCAGTAGTAGGAGCAGCCATGGGGCCAACGTCCTGACTTTC
CDR3: CASSRSSHGANVLTF

J: TRBJ2-3
size: .
V: TRBV4-1
D: .
DNA: TGCGCCAGCAGCCCAAGAGGGCGCGCAGACACAGATACGCAGTATTTT
CDR3: CASSPRGRADTDTQYF

J: TRBJ2-1
size: .
V: TRBV7-2
D: TRBD1
DNA: TGTGCCAGCACCCGGGACAGGGACTCCTATGAGCAGTTCTTC
CDR3: CASTRDRDSYEQFF